The present entry profiles one TCR beta chain with its context. A much larger clone sits a single nucleotide away, making a read error possible. The data were obtained in a study of blood T cells in healthy people across ages. CDR3 size: 13 residues. Germline CDR1 MNHEY, CDR2 SVGAGI. Primers used in a second PCR of roughly 6 to 11 cycles were a sample-barcoded 5' primer and a J-beta primer mix. MiXCR was run by TCRdb on the 5' RACE reads, yielding one entry per CDR3 protein. The sample shows over 1,500,000 distinct CDR3 sequences, approximately 50% of them seen only once. The specimen was blood. This receptor was taken from a woman aged 40 to 50 in good health. The chain recombines TRBV6-5 with TRBJ2-1, with a weak D call TRBD2 (6 bases). The J call is in doubt because the DNA end fits TRBJ2-7 better. CDR3 amino acids: CASSPPGTCEQYF. The CDR3 bases are TGTGCCAGCAGCCCTCCAGGGACTTGCGAGCAGTACTTC.